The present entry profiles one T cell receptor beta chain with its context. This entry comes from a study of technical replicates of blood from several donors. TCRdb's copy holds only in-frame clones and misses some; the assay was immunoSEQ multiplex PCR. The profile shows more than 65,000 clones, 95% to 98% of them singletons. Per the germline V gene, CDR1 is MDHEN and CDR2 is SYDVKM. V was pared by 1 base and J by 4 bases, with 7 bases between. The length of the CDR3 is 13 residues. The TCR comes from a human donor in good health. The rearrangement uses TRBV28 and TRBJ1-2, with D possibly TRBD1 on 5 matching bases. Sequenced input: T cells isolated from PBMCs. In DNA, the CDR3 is TGTGCCAGCAGTTTATCCAGGGTCTATGGCTACACCTTC. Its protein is CASSLSRVYGYTF.